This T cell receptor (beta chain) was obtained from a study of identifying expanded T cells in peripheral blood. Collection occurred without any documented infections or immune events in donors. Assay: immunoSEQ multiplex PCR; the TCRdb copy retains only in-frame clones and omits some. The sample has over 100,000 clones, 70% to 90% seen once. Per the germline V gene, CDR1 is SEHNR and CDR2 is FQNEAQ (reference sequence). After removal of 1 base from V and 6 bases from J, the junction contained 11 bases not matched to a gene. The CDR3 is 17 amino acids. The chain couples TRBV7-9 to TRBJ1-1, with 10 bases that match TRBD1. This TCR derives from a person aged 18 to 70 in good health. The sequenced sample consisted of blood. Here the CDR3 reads CASSLGPGTGALSEAFF. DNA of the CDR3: TGTGCCAGCAGCTTAGGTCCCGGGACAGGGGCATTGTCTGAAGCTTTCTTT.